The rows below give T cell receptor beta chains drawn from one sample of a study of a mutant IDH1 vaccine in newly diagnosed glioma. Their antigens remain unidentified. Profiling relied on immunoSEQ multiplex PCR, and the TCRdb table lists in-frame clones only, not all of them. The sample has about 40,000 clones; approximately 91% are singletons. The sequenced sample was PBMCs, obtained from a glioma patient whose treatment included an IDH1 peptide vaccine. The receptors were gathered from a middle-aged man with glioma. Each CDR3 is given with its conserved first and last residue. Each record gives: J gene, V gene, D gene, clone size, CDR3 protein, CDR3 DNA. D genes are given only for firm matches. Rows may omit the clone size; those that give it use once, few, many or a size class.

TRBJ2-7 | TRBV6-5 | TRBD1 | - | CASSYDRGFAYEQYF | TGTGCCAGCAGTTACGACAGGGGGTTTGCCTACGAGCAGTACTTC
TRBJ2-5 | TRBV7-6 | - | - | CASSVTGEETQYF | TGTGCCAGCAGCGTGACAGGAGAAGAGACCCAGTACTTC
TRBJ1-4 | TRBV6-6 | - | once | CASSYSQGVGGEKLFF | TGTGCCAGCAGTTACTCCCAGGGCGTTGGAGGTGAAAAACTGTTTTTT
TRBJ1-2 | TRBV15 | - | - | CATSRGAMFYGYTF | TGTGCCACCAGCAGAGGGGCCATGTTCTATGGCTACACCTTC
TRBJ1-4 | TRBV4-1 | - | - | CASSPNGRDNEKLFF | TGCGCCAGCAGCCCGAACGGGCGCGATAATGAAAAACTGTTTTTT
TRBJ1-2 | TRBV19 | - | - | CASSIRSGYTF | TGTGCCAGTAGTATTCGGTCGGGCTACACCTTC
TRBJ1-2 | TRBV27 | - | - | CASSASTVRGYTF | TGTGCCAGCAGTGCGTCGACAGTACGGGGCTACACCTTC
TRBJ2-1 | TRBV2 | - | - | CASRELVSNEQFF | TGTGCCAGCAGGGAACTAGTCTCAAATGAGCAGTTCTTC
TRBJ2-3 | TRBV15 | TRBD2 | - | CATSRLAGGPGDTQYF | TGTGCCACCAGCAGATTAGCGGGGGGGCCGGGAGATACGCAGTATTTT
TRBJ1-1 | TRBV6-4 | - | - | CASSTSVNTEAFF | TGTGCCAGCAGTACCTCCGTGAACACTGAAGCTTTCTTT
TRBJ2-7 | TRBV19 | TRBD1 | - | CASSIMGQGSYEQYF | TGTGCCAGTAGTATAATGGGACAGGGGTCCTACGAGCAGTACTTC
TRBJ2-2 | TRBV19 | TRBD2 | - | CASSIWREIAGELFF | TGTGCCAGTAGTATTTGGCGGGAGATCGCCGGGGAGCTGTTTTTT
TRBJ2-3 | TRBV29-1 | - | - | CSVGGGSTDTQYF | TGCAGCGTTGGTGGAGGGTCCACAGATACGCAGTATTTT
TRBJ2-1 | TRBV30 | TRBD2 | - | CAWSQTALTSGVRSYNEQFF | TGTGCCTGGAGTCAAACAGCCTTGACTAGCGGGGTTCGGTCCTACAATGAGCAGTTCTTC
TRBJ1-1 | TRBV11-2 | - | - | CASSLGGRQEAFF | TGTGCCAGCAGCTTAGGAGGGAGACAAGAAGCTTTCTTT
TRBJ2-3 | TRBV28 | TRBD1 | - | CASSSGTGGTDTQYF | TGTGCCAGCAGTTCCGGGACAGGGGGGACAGATACGCAGTATTTT
TRBJ2-3 | TRBV7-2 | - | - | CASSGRTPGTQYF | TGTGCCAGCAGCGGGCGGACTCCTGGTACGCAGTATTTT
TRBJ2-5 | TRBV2 | - | - | CASSEALRARGETQYF | TGTGCCAGCAGTGAAGCACTAAGGGCCAGGGGAGAGACCCAGTACTTC
TRBJ2-2 | TRBV5-4 | TRBD1 | once | CASSPDRAGELFF | TGTGCCAGCAGTCCGGACAGGGCCGGGGAGCTGTTTTTT
TRBJ2-1 | TRBV15 | - | - | CATSNELNEQFF | TGTGCCACCAGTAACGAGCTTAATGAGCAGTTCTTC
TRBJ1-2 | TRBV19 | - | - | CAIYRGYDYGYTF | TGTGCCATATACCGGGGTTACGACTATGGCTACACCTTC
TRBJ2-3 | TRBV9 | TRBD2 | - | CASSVGAGGLGDTQYF | TGTGCCAGCAGCGTAGGGGCGGGGGGGCTGGGAGATACGCAGTATTTT
TRBJ1-5 | TRBV28 | TRBD1 | - | CASTPPVGQGGNQPQHF | TGTGCCAGCACCCCTCCGGTAGGACAGGGTGGGAATCAGCCCCAGCATTTT